Described below is a single T cell receptor (beta chain) sequence and its context. Its antigen remains unidentified. The sample is drawn from a study of T cells in Graves' hyperthyroidism and ophthalmopathy. The wider study: Pretreatment peripheral blood was obtained at initial diagnosis. Study-wide results and limits: Most thyroid clonotypes with frequency above 0.001 were detected in blood.

It was RNA transcripts that yielded the amplified TCR beta CDR3 regions. HTBI primers drove first-round RT-PCR of the TCR CDR3. TCRdb processed the multiplex PCR reads anew with MiXCR; each CDR3 protein has one entry. The data contain about 560,000 distinct CDR3 sequences, 15% to 20% of them singletons. Germline V CDR1 and CDR2: KGHDR, SFDVKD. Germline trimming cut 4 bases from V and 3 bases from J; bases unmatched to any gene: 3. CDR3 length: 14 residues. Pregnant or lactating patients were excluded, as were those with uncontrolled infection or other autoimmune disease. The sequence was obtained from a young woman with Graves' hyperthyroidism. The genes are TRBV24-1 and TRBJ2-3, with 7 positions matching TRBD1. Sequenced input: blood. For the CDR3, the DNA is TGTGCCACCAGTGACGACAGGGAAACAGATACGCAGTATTTT. Its translation: CATSDDRETDTQYF.